The clone carrying this T cell receptor beta chain has only a few counts. Its antigen remains unknown. CDR1 and CDR2 (germline): MNHEY, SVGAGI. V shed 1 base and J 4 bases; nucleotides not matched to a gene: 14. The CDR3 runs to 19 residues. TCRdb analysed the reads with MiXCR anew, one entry per CDR3 protein. The profile shows about 830,000 distinct CDR3 sequences, around a third of them singletons. The sample is drawn from a study of T cell repertoires in cytomegalovirus infection. Study information: As its CMV epitopes, the study selected recently identified HLA-C-restricted and well-studied HLA-B-restricted targets. Indications came from public TCR beta signatures; they pointed to CMV infection and to a matching HLA type.

Study results and limitations: CMV-specific TCR beta clonotypes restricted by HLA-C dominated the ex vivo response. Identification of carriers of CMV plus the relevant HLA was performed using cumulative public TCR beta family frequency.

The receptor was isolated from a human donor in good health (CMV status not recorded). Some clones in this sample may be carry-over from other donors' samples. The material was cultured CD8+ T cells from PBMCs, obtained from culture after CMV antigen stimulation. The rearrangement links TRBV6-5 to TRBJ2-5, with 11 nucleotides matching TRBD2. CDR3 protein: CASSYFGIAGGPMGETQYF. The CDR3 DNA reads TGTGCCAGCAGTTACTTCGGAATAGCGGGGGGGCCGATGGGAGAGACCCAGTACTTC.